A single sample is the source of the 14 T cell receptor beta chains below, sequenced in a study of shared clonotypes between healthy human individuals. Assay used: immunoSEQ multiplex PCR; TCRdb lists only in-frame clones, some missing. The sample has about 2.4 million clones; roughly 93% are singletons. Sequencing input: naive CD4+ T cells from PBMCs. As for subset: CD45RA+ positively selected. Every receptor here comes from a man younger than 30 in good health. Some clones in this sample may be carry-over from other donors' samples.

The chain uses TRBV18 and TRBJ2-7; 9 positions match TRBD2. V lost 5 bases, J lost 2 bases, and 7 bases stayed unmatched. Germline values: CDR1 KGHSH, CDR2 LQKENI. The CDR3 is made up of 15 amino acids. The CDR3 here is CASSIAGDRTYEQYF. DNA of the CDR3: TGTGCCAGCTCAATAGCGGGGGACAGAACCTACGAGCAGTACTTC.

The chain recombines TRBV29-1 with TRBJ2-7; D might be TRBD2 (6 bases). Per germline, CDR1 SQVTM and CDR2 ANQGSEA. Trimming stripped 4 bases from V and 1 base from J, with 17 bases between. This CDR3 region has 15 residues. The CDR3 here is CSVAGRGGGSYEQYF. The CDR3 coding sequence is TGCAGCGTTGCTGGGCGGGGTGGGGGATCCTACGAGCAGTACTTC.

The gene calls are TRBV7-7 and TRBJ2-7; D may be TRBD1 or TRBD2 (5 bases each). Between the trimmed V and J ends, which lost 2 bases and 4 bases, there was a span of 15 bases. The CDR3 covers 15 residues. Germline CDR1 reads SSHAT; CDR2 reads FNYEAQ (reference sequence). The CDR3 coding sequence is TGTGCCAGCAGCTTACTTTCGGGGCAGACTTACGAGCAGTACTTC. Its protein product is CASSLLSGQTYEQYF.

This rearrangement joins TRBV18 to TRBJ2-2, with D tentatively TRBD2 (6 bases). Germline CDR1 is KGHSH and CDR2 is LQKENI. With 2 bases removed from V and 0 bases from J, the gap between germline ends came to 13 bases. This CDR3 is 17 amino acids long. CDR3 amino acids: CASSPGSGNPNTGELFF. The CDR3 nucleotides read TGTGCCAGCTCACCAGGTAGCGGCAATCCGAACACCGGGGAGCTGTTTTTT.

CDR3: CSAGTNEKLFF. The CDR3 nucleotides are TGCAGCGCCGGAACTAATGAAAAACTGTTTTTT. V is TRBV29-1 and J is TRBJ1-4, with D unresolved. This CDR3 is 11 amino acids long. Trimming cost V 7 bases and J 1 base, with 4 bases left between them. Germline V gives CDR1 SQVTM, CDR2 ANQGSEA.

Of note for this clone: This sample also contains other DNA sequences that code for the same CDR3. The V and J genes are TRBV9 and TRBJ2-1, with D perhaps matching TRBD2 (5 bases). The V end lost 0 bases, the J end lost 4 bases, and 11 bases lay between the germline ends. Germline V gene sequence: CDR1 SGDLS, CDR2 YYNGEE. CDR3 length: 15 amino acids. CDR3 protein: CASSVAGAEYNEQFF. CDR3 DNA: TGTGCCAGCAGCGTAGCTGGAGCGGAGTACAATGAGCAGTTCTTC. The full variable domain, in which reference TRBV9 and TRBJ2-1 provide the parts outside the CDR3, is DSGVTQTPKHLITATGQRVTLRCSPRSGDLSVYWYQQSLDQGLQFLIQYYNGEERAKGNILERFSAQQFPDLHSELNLSSLELGDSALYFCASSVAGAEYNEQFFGPGTRLTVL.

In its sample, this clone was seen once. This chain joins TRBV28 and TRBJ2-1, with D possibly TRBD2 on 6 matching bases. In germline, CDR1 is MDHEN, CDR2 SYDVKM. This CDR3 has 16 residues. Trimming removed 5 bases from V and 4 bases from J, with 18 bases in between. The CDR3 loop reads CASSGLTSTSYNEQFF. CDR3 in DNA: TGTGCCAGCAGTGGTCTCACTAGCACCTCTTACAATGAGCAGTTCTTC.

This chain's CDR3 is CASSPDSSTDTQYF. DNA for the CDR3: TGTGCCAGCTCACCAGACAGCAGCACAGATACGCAGTATTTT. The rearrangement links TRBV18 to TRBJ2-3; D might be TRBD1 (5 bases). Trimming shortened V by 2 bases and J by 0 bases, and 6 bases separated the two germline ends. The germline CDR1 and CDR2 sequences are KGHSH and LQKENI. CDR3 length: 14 amino acids.

This clone has just a few counts. V gene TRBV10-1 combines with J gene TRBJ2-7; a weak D match, TRBD2 (6 bases). Germline assignment: CDR1 WNHNN and CDR2 SYGVQD (reference sequence). The CDR3 is made up of 14 amino acids. The ends were cut back, 6 bases at V and 2 bases at J, with 14 bases in the middle. The CDR3 bases are TGCGCCAGCAGCGGGGGAGACTCTGCCTACGAGCAGTACTTC. This translates into CASSGGDSAYEQYF.

The J gene is TRBJ1-1, the V gene TRBV28; no clear D. Germline-derived CDR1 and CDR2 are MDHEN and SYDVKM. The CDR3 is made up of 14 amino acids. Trimming stripped 6 bases from V and 0 bases from J, with 11 bases between. In nucleotides, the CDR3 is TGTGCCAGCAGCTCACCCCGTATGAACACTGAAGCTTTCTTT. It specifies CASSSPRMNTEAFF.

With regard to this clone: Other DNA sequences from this sample encode an identical CDR3 as well. The V and J genes are TRBV9 and TRBJ2-6; D perhaps matches TRBD2 (6 bases). CDR1 and CDR2 from the germline V gene are SGDLS and YYNGEE. The CDR3 length is 15 residues. V was trimmed by 4 bases and J by 1 base, leaving 9 bases between them. In nucleotides, the CDR3 is TGTGCCAGCAGCCCTGGGGGGTCTGGGGCCAACGTCCTGACTTTC. Its translation is CASSPGGSGANVLTF.

The V gene is TRBV28, the J gene TRBJ1-6, with D unresolved. There are 15 residues in the CDR3. CDR1 MDHEN and CDR2 SYDVKM come from the germline V gene. The ends were cut back, 8 bases at V and 9 bases at J, with 20 bases in the middle. Written as DNA, the CDR3 is TGTGCCAGCTCTCGGAGAGTGATCTTGGGTTCACCCCTCCACTTT. Its protein product is CASSRRVILGSPLHF.

V gene TRBV2 combines with J gene TRBJ2-1; 10 bases are a match to TRBD2. V was clipped by 6 bases and J by 8 bases; unmatched bases: 7. The CDR3 spans 14 residues. The V gene's germline CDR1 is SNHLY and CDR2 FYNNEI. The CDR3 nucleotides read TGTGCCAGCAGGGCTAGCGGGAGTTTGGATGAGCAGTTCTTC. It codes for CASRASGSLDEQFF.

This clone was detected once. The J gene is TRBJ2-3, the V gene TRBV28, with D possibly being TRBD2 (6 bases). Germline CDR1 is MDHEN and CDR2 is SYDVKM. The CDR3 covers 15 residues. V lost 6 bases to trimming and J lost 4 bases, with 17 bases between them. In nucleotides, the CDR3 is TGTGCCAGCAGCCGGGGGTCCGTCCGCGCAGATACGCAGTATTTT. It specifies CASSRGSVRADTQYF.